These 28 T cell receptor beta chains were sequenced from one sample in a study of blood T cells in healthy people across ages. A second PCR, run for roughly 7 to 11 cycles, used a sample-barcoded 5' primer plus a J-beta primer mix. TCRdb re-derived calls from the 5' RACE reads in MiXCR, one entry per CDR3 protein. The repertoire includes about 1.7 million distinct CDR3 sequences, 25% to 30% of them detected once, and about 8% sits in the top ten. Sequencing was done on a sample of blood. These receptors came from a woman in her twenties or thirties in good health.

Many counts were recorded for this clonotype. The chain carries TRBV15 and TRBJ1-2; D is unclear. V lost 1 base to trimming and J lost 4 bases, with 7 bases between them. Germline assignment: CDR1 LNHNV and CDR2 YYDKDF (reference sequence). The CDR3 contains 13 residues. The CDR3 sequence: CATSRAGFYGYTF. The DNA for the CDR3 is TGTGCCACCAGCAGAGCAGGATTCTATGGCTACACCTTC.

The J gene is TRBJ2-2, the V gene TRBV5-1; TRBD2 matches at 7 bases. The trim removed 3 bases at V and 1 base at J, leaving 6 bases unmatched. The CDR3 is made up of 16 amino acids. Germline values: CDR1 SGHRS, CDR2 YFSETQ. CDR3 residues: CASSSGSGQNTGELFF. DNA of the CDR3: TGCGCCAGCAGCTCGGGTAGCGGGCAGAACACCGGGGAGCTGTTTTTT.

This clonotype was seen only a few times. This may be a read error: a much more frequent sequence differs by one nucleotide. The chain links TRBV7-2 to TRBJ2-7, with 7 bases aligning to TRBD1. CDR1 SGHTA and CDR2 FQGNSA come from the germline V gene. The CDR3 consists of 15 residues. With V trimmed by 11 bases and J by 4 bases, 17 bases remained unmatched. As DNA, the CDR3 is TGTGCCGGCCCCTGCTCCGACAGGGTTGGGTACGAGCAGTACTTC. It encodes CAGPCSDRVGYEQYF.

In this sample, this clonotype turned up a few times. The V call is TRBV5-6, the J call TRBJ1-3; D is possibly TRBD1 (5 bases). Trimming shortened V by 4 bases and J by 0 bases, and 11 bases separated the two germline ends. The CDR3 length is 15 residues. Germline lookup yields CDR1 SGHDT and CDR2 YYEEEE. The CDR3 nucleotides read TGTGCCAGCAGCCCGGGACGGAGCTCTGGAAACACCATATATTTT. It yields the protein CASSPGRSSGNTIYF. Together with reference TRBV5-6 and TRBJ1-3, the CDR3 gives the full variable domain: DAGVTQSPTHLIKTRGQQVTLRCSPKSGHDTVSWYQQALGQGPQFIFQYYEEEERQRGNFPDRFSGHQFPNYSSELNVNALLLGDSALYLCASSPGRSSGNTIYFGEGSWLTVV.

This chain connects TRBV12-3 or TRBV12-4 to TRBJ1-5; weak D call: TRBD1 (5 bases). The ends were cut back, 4 bases at V and 7 bases at J, with 11 bases in the middle. The CDR3 consists of 13 residues. The CDR3 here is CASSSGFRQPQHF. CDR3 in DNA: TGTGCCAGCAGTTCAGGGTTTCGGCAGCCCCAGCATTTT.

This clonotype was recorded a few times. The chain links TRBV6-1 to TRBJ1-5; the match to TRBD1 covers 8 bases. From germline, CDR1 is MNHNS and CDR2 SASEGT. V lost 7 bases, J lost 3 bases, and 8 bases stayed unmatched. The CDR3 length is 15 residues. The CDR3 sequence: CASTAGQASNQPQHF. In nucleotides, the CDR3 is TGTGCCAGCACCGCGGGACAGGCGTCCAATCAGCCCCAGCATTTT.

Comments on this clonotype: One junction end disagrees with the germline gene, perhaps due to a read error. The V gene is TRBV7-9, the J gene TRBJ2-2; D possibly corresponds to TRBD2 (6 bases). Germline V gene sequence: CDR1 SEHNR, CDR2 FQNEAQ (reference sequence). The CDR3 extends over 17 amino acids. CDR3 coding DNA: TGTGCCAGCAGCTCTATGGGGACCCCCGCGAACACCGGGGGGCTGTTTTTT. Protein sequence: CASSSMGTPANTGGLFF.

V usage is TRBV5-1 and J usage is TRBJ2-1; 8 bases map to TRBD1. Germline CDR1 is SGHRS and CDR2 is YFSETQ. This CDR3 contains 16 residues. The junction had 7 bases not matched to a gene; V was cut back by 4 bases and J by 1 base. This chain's CDR3 is CASSPTGVRSYNEQFF. The CDR3 region has the DNA TGCGCCAGCAGCCCGACAGGGGTTAGGTCCTACAATGAGCAGTTCTTC.

Concerning this clonotype itself: The junction and the germline gene differ at one end; a read error may be behind it. The chain has TRBV2 and TRBJ1-4; 7 bases map to TRBD1. The CDR3 is 13 amino acids. Per the germline V gene, CDR1 is SNHLY and CDR2 is FYNNEI. In DNA, the CDR3 is TGTGCCACAGGGACAGAAACTAGTGAAAAACTGTTTTTT. Its protein is CATGTETSEKLFF.

The rearrangement uses TRBV18 and TRBJ1-4; D is unresolved. From germline, CDR1 is KGHSH and CDR2 LQKENI. V was trimmed by 2 bases and J by 8 bases, leaving 12 bases between them. This CDR3 has 14 amino acids. The CDR3 reads CASSPNMGKEKLFF. The CDR3 DNA sequence: TGTGCCAGCTCACCAAATATGGGAAAAGAAAAACTGTTTTTT.

This clonotype was seen many times. The gene calls are TRBV6-6 and TRBJ1-2; 7 bases are a match to TRBD1. Germline V gene lookup returns CDR1 MNHNY and CDR2 SVGAGI (reference sequence). J was trimmed by 3 bases and V by 5 bases; bases with no gene match: 12. The CDR3 is made up of 16 amino acids. The CDR3 reads CASSVDWTGVDYGYTF. The CDR3 DNA is TGTGCCAGCAGTGTGGATTGGACAGGTGTCGACTATGGCTACACCTTC.

This clonotype was counted ten times or more. The chain joins TRBV20-1 to TRBJ1-2; D is unresolved. V dropped 1 base and J dropped 10 bases, with 13 bases sitting between them. The length of the CDR3 is 12 residues. Germline CDR1 reads DFQATT; CDR2 reads SNEGSKA (reference sequence). The CDR3 nucleotides are TGCAGTGCTAGAGTACTAAACCAGGACTACACCTTC. Amino acid sequence: CSARVLNQDYTF.

This clonotype was picked up a small number of times. The gene calls are TRBV12-3 or TRBV12-4 and TRBJ2-3; D not resolved. Trimming cost V 5 bases and J 4 bases, with 7 bases left between them. The CDR3 length is 12 residues. CDR3 sequence (DNA): TGTGCCAGCAGTATCGAAGCAGATACGCAGTATTTT. Its protein is CASSIEADTQYF.

As for this clonotype: Mismatch with germline at one junction end may stem from a read error. The V call is TRBV19, the J call TRBJ2-7, with 7 bases lining up with TRBD1. This CDR3 has 14 amino acids. Germline CDR1 and CDR2: LNHDA and SQIVND (reference sequence). CDR3 residues: CASSRDSHSYGQYF. The CDR3 coding sequence is TGTGCCAGTAGTAGGGACAGCCACTCCTACGGGCAGTACTTC.

This chain links TRBV7-6 with TRBJ2-5, with 8 bases identical to TRBD2. The CDR3 runs to 15 residues. Germline trimming cut 6 bases from V and 5 bases from J; bases unmatched to any gene: 11. Germline CDR1 is SGHVS and CDR2 is FNYEAQ. CDR3 region: CASRQGGGRDETQYF. CDR3 sequence (DNA): TGTGCCAGCAGACAAGGCGGGGGGCGCGACGAGACCCAGTACTTC.

The table lists this clonotype with a count of one. One end of the junction fails to match germline, which may point to a read error. CDR3 coding DNA: TGTGCCAGCAGCCCCAAGCAGGGGAGCACCGAGGAGCTGTTTTTT. Its protein product is CASSPKQGSTEELFF. This sequence joins TRBV11-2 and TRBJ2-2; D might be TRBD1 (6 bases). Germline V gene sequence: CDR1 SGHAT, CDR2 FQNNGV. This CDR3 is 15 amino acids long.

In the case of this clonotype: This may come from a read error, since a much larger clone is one base off. The rearrangement uses TRBV9 and TRBJ2-4; tentatively, D is TRBD1 (6 bases). The CDR3 has 16 residues. Trimming took off 1 base at V and 1 base at J, with 12 bases between the two ends. Per germline, CDR1 SGDLS and CDR2 YYNGEE. The CDR3 is CASSVHEGEAKNIQYF. The DNA for the CDR3 is TGTGCCAGCAGCGTACACGAGGGGGAGGCCAAAAACATTCAGTACTTC.

This clonotype was observed many times. The chain uses TRBV6-6 and TRBJ2-7; D is possibly TRBD1 or TRBD2 (5 bases each). In germline, CDR1 is MNHNY, CDR2 SVGAGI (reference sequence). With 0 bases removed from V and 1 base from J, the gap between germline ends came to 10 bases. The CDR3 totals 15 residues. The CDR3 nucleotides read TGTGCCAGCAGTTACTCCCGGGACGCATCCTACGAGCAGTACTTC. This translates into CASSYSRDASYEQYF.

This clonotype was counted many times. The rearrangement uses TRBV7-2 and TRBJ1-2; D perhaps matches TRBD1 (5 bases). Germline V gives CDR1 SGHTA, CDR2 FQGNSA. The CDR3 has 16 residues. The V end was cut by 5 bases, the J end by 6 bases, with 22 bases between. CDR3 nucleotide sequence: TGTGCCAGCAGCCCAGGCGTCGTTCGGGGGATCGATGGCTACACCTTC. The encoded protein is CASSPGVVRGIDGYTF.

The rearrangement joins TRBV30 to TRBJ1-2; tentatively, D is TRBD1 (6 bases). The ends were cut back, 3 bases at V and 8 bases at J, with 13 bases in the middle. Per germline, CDR1 GTSNPN and CDR2 SVGIG (reference sequence). The CDR3 length is 12 residues. The CDR3 DNA follows: TGTGCCTGGAGGGAAGGGGGGCGCGGCTACACCTTC. Its protein is CAWREGGRGYTF.

There are a few counts of this clonotype. The CDR3 reads CASSPGTPKNIQYF. The CDR3 nucleotides read TGTGCCAGCTCACCGGGGACCCCCAAAAACATTCAGTACTTC. This chain connects TRBV18 to TRBJ2-4; D is tentatively TRBD1 or TRBD2 (5 bases each). CDR3 size: 14 residues. V was clipped by 3 bases and J by 2 bases, with 8 bases between them. Germline V gene sequence: CDR1 KGHSH, CDR2 LQKENI.

Remarks on this clonotype: At one end, the junction sequence differs from germline, possibly due to a read error. This chain joins TRBV3-1 and TRBJ2-1; D gene uncertain. This CDR3 is built from 14 residues. Germline values: CDR1 LGHDT, CDR2 YNNKEL (reference sequence). This CDR3 reads CACSPLVGNNEQFF. For the CDR3, the DNA is TGTGCCTGCAGCCCCCTGGTAGGTAACAATGAGCAGTTCTTC.

This chain links TRBV7-9 with TRBJ2-7; the D is unclear. V shed 4 bases and J shed 7 bases, with 11 bases lying between them. The CDR3 is made up of 12 amino acids. Per the germline V gene, CDR1 is SEHNR and CDR2 is FQNEAQ (reference sequence). CDR3 protein: CASSSPSGEQYF. The CDR3 DNA reads TGTGCCAGCAGCTCCCCGTCCGGGGAGCAGTACTTC.

This clonotype was counted between two and nine times. This chain links TRBV7-2 with TRBJ2-3; D is uncertain. V was clipped by 1 base and J by 4 bases, with 12 bases between them. The CDR3 consists of 15 residues. The germline V gene has CDR1 SGHTA and CDR2 FQGNSA. For the CDR3, the DNA is TGTGCCAGCAGCTTAGGCGACCGGCCCTCAGATACGCAGTATTTT. This gives the protein CASSLGDRPSDTQYF.

This clonotype was recorded a few times. The rearrangement joins TRBV28 to TRBJ1-2; D gene ambiguous. Per germline, CDR1 MDHEN and CDR2 SYDVKM. The CDR3 is 12 amino acids. Trimming pared 7 bases from V and 2 bases from J, leaving 8 bases between. The CDR3 spells CASTVGNYGYTF. The CDR3 DNA sequence: TGTGCCAGCACGGTCGGAAACTATGGCTACACCTTC.

The sample holds a few counts of this clonotype. The chain carries TRBV29-1 and TRBJ2-3, with 8 positions matching TRBD1. The V gene's germline CDR1 is SQVTM and CDR2 ANQGSEA. The CDR3 length is 13 residues. The junction had 2 bases not matched to a gene; V was cut back by 5 bases and J by 1 base. The CDR3 DNA is TGCAGCGTTATACAGGGGGGCACAGATACGCAGTATTTT. Residues: CSVIQGGTDTQYF.

Many counts were recorded for this clonotype. V and J are TRBV2 and TRBJ2-1, with D possibly TRBD1 on 6 matching bases. CDR1 is SNHLY, CDR2 FYNNEI, per germline. This CDR3 has 13 residues. Trimming stripped 2 bases from V and 9 bases from J, with 11 bases between. The CDR3 protein is CASSERWGLEQFF. As DNA, the CDR3 is TGTGCCAGCAGTGAACGCTGGGGGCTTGAGCAGTTCTTC.

In its sample, this clonotype was seen a few times. The germline gene is not matched at one end of the junction; a read error may be the cause. The rearrangement joins TRBV27 to TRBJ1-1; D is ambiguous. The V gene's germline CDR1 is MNHEY and CDR2 SMNVEV (reference sequence). The CDR3 totals 13 residues. CDR3 sequence (DNA): TGTGCCAGCAGTTTTCAGGCGAACACTGAAACTTTCTTT. Translation gives CASSFQANTETFF.